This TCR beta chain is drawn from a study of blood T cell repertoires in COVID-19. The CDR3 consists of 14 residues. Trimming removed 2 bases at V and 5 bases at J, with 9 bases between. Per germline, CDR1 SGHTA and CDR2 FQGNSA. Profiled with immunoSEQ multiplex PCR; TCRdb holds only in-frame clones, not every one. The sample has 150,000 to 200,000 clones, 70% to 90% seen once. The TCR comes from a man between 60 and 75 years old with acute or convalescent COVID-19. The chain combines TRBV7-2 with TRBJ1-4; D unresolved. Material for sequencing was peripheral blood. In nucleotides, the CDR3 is TGTGCCAGCAGCTTATCTCCCCCGAATGAAAAACTGTTTTTT. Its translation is CASSLSPPNEKLFF.